Sequencing of this T cell receptor (beta chain) was carried out in a study of cytomegalovirus exposure and HLA in healthy donors. The study's findings and limits: In vitro checks showed that a few CMV-associated chains really do target CMV antigens. Researchers catalogued some 160 TCR beta chains as cytomegalovirus-associated.

Vbeta (60) and Jbeta (13) primers were used in the PCR. TCRdb keeps only in-frame clones here, not all; method: immunoSEQ multiplex PCR. The sample carries 200,000 to 250,000 clones, more than 75% recorded once. About this clone itself: Its antigen is unknown.

This sequence was found in a male donor in good health and CMV-seronegative. What was sequenced was PBMCs.

Here the CDR3 DNA reads TGTGCCAGCAGTTTAAGAGGGACTAACTATGGCTACACCTTC. Amino acid sequence: CASSLRGTNYGYTF. This chain uses TRBV27 with TRBJ1-2; D is uncertain. Germline lookup yields CDR1 MNHEY and CDR2 SMNVEV (reference sequence). The CDR3 length is 14 residues. Trimming cost V 2 bases and J 0 bases, with 7 bases left between them.